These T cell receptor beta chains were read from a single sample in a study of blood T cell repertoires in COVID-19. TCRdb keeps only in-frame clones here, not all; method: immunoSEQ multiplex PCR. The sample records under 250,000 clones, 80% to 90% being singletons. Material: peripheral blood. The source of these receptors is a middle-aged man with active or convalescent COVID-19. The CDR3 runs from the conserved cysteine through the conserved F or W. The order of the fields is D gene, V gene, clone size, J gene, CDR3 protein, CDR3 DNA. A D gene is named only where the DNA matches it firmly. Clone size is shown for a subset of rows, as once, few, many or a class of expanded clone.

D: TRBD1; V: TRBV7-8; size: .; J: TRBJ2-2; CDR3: CASSPRTGANTGELFF; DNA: TGTGCCAGCAGCCCCCGGACAGGCGCAAACACCGGGGAGCTGTTTTTT
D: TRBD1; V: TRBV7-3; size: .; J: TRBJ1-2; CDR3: CASSPTGANYGYTF; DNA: TGTGCCAGCAGCCCTACAGGGGCAAACTATGGCTACACCTTC
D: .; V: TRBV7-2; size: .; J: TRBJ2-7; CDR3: CASSFLSYEQYF; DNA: TGTGCCAGCAGCTTCCTCTCCTACGAGCAGTACTTC
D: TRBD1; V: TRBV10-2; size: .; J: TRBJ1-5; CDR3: CASSESTGDQPQHF; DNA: TGCGCCAGCAGTGAGTCGACAGGGGATCAGCCCCAGCATTTT
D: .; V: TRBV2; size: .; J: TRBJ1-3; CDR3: CASSPRSGRNSGNTIYF; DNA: TGTGCCAGCAGCCCAAGGTCAGGCCGGAACTCTGGAAACACCATATATTTT
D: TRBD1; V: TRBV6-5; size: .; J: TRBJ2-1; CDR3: CASRPGTGSNEQFF; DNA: TGTGCCAGCAGACCCGGGACAGGGTCAAATGAGCAGTTCTTC
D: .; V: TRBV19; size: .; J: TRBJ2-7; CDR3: CASSITASSYEQYF; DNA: TGTGCCAGTAGTATCACAGCCAGCTCCTACGAGCAGTACTTC
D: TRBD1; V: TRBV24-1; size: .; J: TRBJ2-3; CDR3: CATSRWGQGQGASDTQYF; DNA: TGTGCCACCAGTAGATGGGGTCAGGGACAGGGGGCTTCGGATACGCAGTATTTT
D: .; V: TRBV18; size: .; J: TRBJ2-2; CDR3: CASSPGLLNTGELFF; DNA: TGTGCCAGCTCACCGGGACTTCTGAACACCGGGGAGCTGTTTTTT
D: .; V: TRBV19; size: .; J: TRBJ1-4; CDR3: CASSMGGSPTLEKLFF; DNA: TGTGCCAGTAGTATGGGAGGGTCACCTACTCTCGAAAAACTGTTTTTT
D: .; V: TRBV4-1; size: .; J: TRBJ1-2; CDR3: CASSQEAGGEGLSYTF; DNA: TGCGCCAGCAGCCAAGAAGCCGGGGGAGAAGGGCTCAGCTACACCTTC
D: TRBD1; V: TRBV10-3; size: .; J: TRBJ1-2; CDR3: CAIRQGAKSGYTF; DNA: TGTGCCATCAGACAGGGGGCGAAGTCCGGCTACACCTTC
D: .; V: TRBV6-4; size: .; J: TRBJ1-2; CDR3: CAAGSLGQIMCDGYTF; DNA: TGTGCTGCAGGTTCGCTCGGACAGATCATGTGCGATGGCTACACCTTC
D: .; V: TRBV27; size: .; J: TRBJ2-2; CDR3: CASSFGRGTGELFF; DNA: TGTGCCAGCAGTTTTGGCAGGGGAACCGGGGAGCTGTTTTTT
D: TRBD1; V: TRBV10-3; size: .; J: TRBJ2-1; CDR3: CAISEGVRGNEQFF; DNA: TGTGCCATCAGTGAGGGCGTCAGGGGGAATGAGCAGTTCTTC
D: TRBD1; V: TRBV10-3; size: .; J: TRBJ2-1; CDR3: CAISESITGTGIWNEQFF; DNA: TGTGCCATCAGTGAGTCAATTACCGGGACAGGGATTTGGAATGAGCAGTTCTTC
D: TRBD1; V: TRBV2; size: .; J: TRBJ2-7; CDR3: CASYPGQGSEQYF; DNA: TGTGCCAGCTACCCGGGACAGGGCAGCGAGCAGTACTTC
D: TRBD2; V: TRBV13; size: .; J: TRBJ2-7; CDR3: CASRLAGVHEQYF; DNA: TGTGCCAGCAGACTAGCGGGAGTCCACGAGCAGTACTTC
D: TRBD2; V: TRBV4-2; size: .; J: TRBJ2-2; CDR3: CASSQVELAGGSLNTGELFF; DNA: TGTGCCAGCAGCCAAGTAGAACTAGCGGGGGGATCTCTGAACACCGGGGAGCTGTTTTTT
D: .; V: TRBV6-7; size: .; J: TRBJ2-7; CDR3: CASTGGSNEQYF; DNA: TGTGCCAGCACGGGGGGCTCTAACGAGCAGTACTTC
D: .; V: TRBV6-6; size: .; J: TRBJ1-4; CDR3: CASSLNRVSEKLFF; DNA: TGTGCCAGCAGCCTGAACAGGGTATCGGAAAAACTGTTTTTT
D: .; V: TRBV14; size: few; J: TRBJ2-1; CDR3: CASSHWGRSYNEQFF; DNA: TGTGCCAGCAGCCATTGGGGGCGTTCCTACAATGAGCAGTTCTTC
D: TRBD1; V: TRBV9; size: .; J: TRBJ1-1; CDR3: CASSVTGGQITNTEAFF; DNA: TGTGCCAGCAGCGTGACAGGGGGCCAGATAACGAACACTGAAGCTTTCTTT
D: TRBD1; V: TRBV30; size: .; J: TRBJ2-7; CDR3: CAWGPGTGIHEQYF; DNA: TGTGCCTGGGGACCCGGGACAGGGATCCACGAGCAGTACTTC
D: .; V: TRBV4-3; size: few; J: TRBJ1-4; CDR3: CASSHGEREKLFF; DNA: TGCGCCAGCAGCCATGGGGAGAGGGAAAAACTGTTTTTT
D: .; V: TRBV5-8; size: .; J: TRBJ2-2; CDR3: CASSFSTGELFF; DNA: TGTGCCAGCAGCTTCTCCACCGGGGAGCTGTTTTTT
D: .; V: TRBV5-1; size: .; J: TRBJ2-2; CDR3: CASSLGVPGAGELFF; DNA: TGCGCCAGCAGCTTGGGCGTCCCCGGTGCCGGGGAGCTGTTTTTT
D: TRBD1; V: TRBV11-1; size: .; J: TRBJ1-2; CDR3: CASSTRQGLGGYTF; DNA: TGTGCCAGCAGTACCCGACAGGGTCTGGGTGGCTACACCTTC
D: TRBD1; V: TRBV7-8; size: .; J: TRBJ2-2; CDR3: CASSDSTGQGTGELFF; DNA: TGTGCCAGCAGCGATAGTACGGGACAGGGCACCGGGGAGCTGTTTTTT
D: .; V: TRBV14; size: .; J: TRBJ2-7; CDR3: CASSQDSQGPRF; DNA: TGTGCCAGCAGCCAAGATTCACAGGGCCCAAGATTC
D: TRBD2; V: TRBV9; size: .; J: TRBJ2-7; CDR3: CASSKGLAGGYEQYF; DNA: TGTGCCAGCAGCAAGGGACTAGCGGGGGGCTACGAGCAGTACTTC
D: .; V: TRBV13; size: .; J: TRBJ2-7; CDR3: CASSQTTTTPASYEQYF; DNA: TGTGCCAGCAGCCAAACTACGACGACTCCTGCGTCCTACGAGCAGTACTTC
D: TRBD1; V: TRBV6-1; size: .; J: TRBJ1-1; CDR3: CASSEAGQAFSEAFF; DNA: TGTGCCAGCAGTGAAGCGGGACAGGCATTTTCTGAAGCTTTCTTT
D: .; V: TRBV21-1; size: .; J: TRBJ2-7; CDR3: CASSRGTGDPTRVRGEQYF; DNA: TGTGCCAGCAGCAGAGGGACAGGGGATCCGACTAGGGTCCGTGGGGAGCAGTACTTC
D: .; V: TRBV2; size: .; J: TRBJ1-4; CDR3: CASRGAPNEKLFF; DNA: TGTGCCAGCAGGGGGGCCCCTAATGAAAAACTGTTTTTT
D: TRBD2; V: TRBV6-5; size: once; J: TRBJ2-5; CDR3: CASSLIAGGPETQYF; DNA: TGTGCCAGCAGTCTTATAGCGGGGGGGCCGGAGACCCAGTACTTC
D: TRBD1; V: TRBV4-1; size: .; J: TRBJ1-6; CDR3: CASSQGQGGSPLHF; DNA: TGCGCCAGCAGCCAGGGACAGGGTGGTTCACCCCTCCACTTT
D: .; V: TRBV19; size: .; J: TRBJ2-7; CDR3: CASKGSTYEQYF; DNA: TGTGCCAGTAAGGGGTCGACCTACGAGCAGTACTTC
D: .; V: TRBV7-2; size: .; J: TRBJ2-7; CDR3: CASSLGQTFDEQYF; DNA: TGTGCCAGCAGCTTAGGCCAGACTTTCGACGAGCAGTACTTC
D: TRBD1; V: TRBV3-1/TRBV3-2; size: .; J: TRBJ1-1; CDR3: CASSDRAILDTNTEAFF; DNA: TGTGCCAGCAGCGACAGGGCTATTCTAGACACGAACACTGAAGCTTTCTTT
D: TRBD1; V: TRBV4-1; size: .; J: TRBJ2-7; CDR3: CASSLTGQGYYEQYF; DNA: TGCGCCAGCAGCCTAACTGGACAGGGGTACTACGAGCAGTACTTC
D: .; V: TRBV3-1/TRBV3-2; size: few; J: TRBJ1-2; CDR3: CASSQSEVLSYGYTF; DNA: TGTGCCAGCAGCCAGAGTGAGGTTTTGAGCTATGGCTACACCTTC
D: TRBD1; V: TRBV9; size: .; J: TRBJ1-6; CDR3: CASRDRDSSPLHF; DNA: TGTGCCAGCCGGGACAGGGATAGTTCACCCCTCCACTTT
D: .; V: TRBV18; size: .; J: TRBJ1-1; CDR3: CASLATGTNTEAFF; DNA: TGTGCCAGCTTAGCAACAGGGACGAACACTGAAGCTTTCTTT
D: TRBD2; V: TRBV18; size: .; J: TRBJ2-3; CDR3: CASSASGGRTTDTQYF; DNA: TGTGCCAGCTCAGCAAGCGGGGGCAGGACCACAGATACGCAGTATTTT
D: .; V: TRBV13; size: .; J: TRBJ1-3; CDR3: CASSLQGWNTIYF; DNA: TGTGCCAGCAGCTTACAGGGGTGGAACACCATATATTTT
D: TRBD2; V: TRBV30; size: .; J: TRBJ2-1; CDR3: CAWARTSGRPNEQFF; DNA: TGTGCCTGGGCGAGGACTAGCGGGAGACCCAATGAGCAGTTCTTC
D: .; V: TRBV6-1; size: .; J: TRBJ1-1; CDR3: CASRTGQEAFF; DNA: TGTGCCAGCAGAACCGGACAGGAAGCTTTCTTT
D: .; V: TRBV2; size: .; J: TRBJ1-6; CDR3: CASKGASSYNSPLHF; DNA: TGTGCCAGCAAAGGGGCCAGCTCCTATAATTCACCCCTCCACTTT